This TCR beta chain is drawn from a study of shared clonotypes between healthy human individuals. Assay used: immunoSEQ multiplex PCR; TCRdb lists only in-frame clones, some missing. The profile covers 950,000 to 1,100,000 clones, with 75% to 85% appearing a single time and 0.6% to 0.7% taken by the ten largest. V was trimmed by 3 bases and J by 7 bases, leaving 17 bases between them. This CDR3 comprises 15 residues. Germline V gene lookup returns CDR1 SGDLS and CDR2 YYNGEE. The TCR comes from a man younger than 35 in good health. Some clones in this sample may be carry-over from other donors' samples. The rearrangement joins TRBV9 to TRBJ2-1; a possible D gene is TRBD2 (6 bases). The sample consisted of memory CD4+ T cells from PBMCs. Subset in this sample: CD45RA-negative fraction. The CDR3 protein is CASSATTTRGNEQFF. CDR3 DNA: TGTGCCAGCAGCGCGACTACTACCCGGGGGAATGAGCAGTTCTTC.